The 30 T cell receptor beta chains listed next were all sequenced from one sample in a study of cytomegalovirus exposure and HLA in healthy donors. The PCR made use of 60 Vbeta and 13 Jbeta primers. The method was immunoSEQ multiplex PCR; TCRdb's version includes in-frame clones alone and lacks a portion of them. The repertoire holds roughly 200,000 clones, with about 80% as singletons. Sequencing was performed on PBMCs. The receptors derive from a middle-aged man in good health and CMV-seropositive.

For the CDR3, the DNA is TGTGCCAGCAGCCCCACGGGAGGGAGGGACACTGAAGCTTTCTTT. As protein: CASSPTGGRDTEAFF. The chain carries TRBV7-9 and TRBJ1-1; D gene uncertain. Trimming cost V 5 bases and J 3 bases, with 16 bases left between them. CDR1 and CDR2 (germline): SEHNR, FQNEAQ (reference sequence). This CDR3 has 15 residues.

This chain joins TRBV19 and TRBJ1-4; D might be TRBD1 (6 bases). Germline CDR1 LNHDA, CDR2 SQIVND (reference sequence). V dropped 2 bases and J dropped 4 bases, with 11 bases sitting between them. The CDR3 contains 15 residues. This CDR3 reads CASSIQDRINEKLFF. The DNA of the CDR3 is TGTGCCAGTAGTATACAAGACAGGATTAATGAAAAACTGTTTTTT.

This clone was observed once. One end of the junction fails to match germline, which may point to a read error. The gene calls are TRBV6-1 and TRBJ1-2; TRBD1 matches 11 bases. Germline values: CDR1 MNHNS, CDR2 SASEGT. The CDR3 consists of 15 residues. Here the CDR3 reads CASSEGTGGADGYPF. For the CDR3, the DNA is TGTGCCAGCAGTGAAGGGACAGGGGGCGCGGATGGCTACCCCTTC.

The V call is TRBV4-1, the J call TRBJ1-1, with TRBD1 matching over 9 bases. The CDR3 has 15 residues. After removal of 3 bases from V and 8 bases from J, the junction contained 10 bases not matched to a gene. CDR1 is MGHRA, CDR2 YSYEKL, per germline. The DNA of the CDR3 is TGCGCCAGCAGCCACCCGGACAGGGGAAAGGGGGAAGCTTTCTTT. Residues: CASSHPDRGKGEAFF.

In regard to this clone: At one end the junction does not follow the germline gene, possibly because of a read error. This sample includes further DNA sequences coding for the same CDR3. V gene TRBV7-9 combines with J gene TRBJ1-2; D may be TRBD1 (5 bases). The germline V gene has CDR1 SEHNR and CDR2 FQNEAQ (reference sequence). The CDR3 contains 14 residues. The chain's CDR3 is CASSLITGTNGYTF. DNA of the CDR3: TGTGCCAGCAGCCTCATTACAGGAACAAATGGCTATACCTTC. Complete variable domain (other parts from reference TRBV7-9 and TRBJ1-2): DTGVSQNPRHKITKRGQNVTFRCDPISEHNRLYWYRQTLGQGPEFLTYFQNEAQLEKSRLLSDRFSAERPKGSFSTLEIQRTEQGDSAMYLCASSLITGTNGYTFGSGTRLTVV.

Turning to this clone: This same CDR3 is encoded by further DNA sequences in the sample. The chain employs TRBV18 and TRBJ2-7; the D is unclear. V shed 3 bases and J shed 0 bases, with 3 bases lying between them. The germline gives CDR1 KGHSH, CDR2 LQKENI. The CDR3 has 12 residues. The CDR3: CASSPSSYEQYF. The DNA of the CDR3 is TGTGCCAGCTCACCGAGCTCCTACGAGCAGTACTTC.

The CDR3 protein is CASQGATYEQYF. CDR3 sequence (DNA): TGTGCCAGCCAAGGGGCAACCTACGAGCAGTACTTC. The genes are TRBV18 and TRBJ2-7; D may be TRBD1 (5 bases). The germline gives CDR1 KGHSH, CDR2 LQKENI. The CDR3 is 12 residues long. The germline V and J ends were trimmed by 8 bases and 2 bases, with 10 bases remaining between them.

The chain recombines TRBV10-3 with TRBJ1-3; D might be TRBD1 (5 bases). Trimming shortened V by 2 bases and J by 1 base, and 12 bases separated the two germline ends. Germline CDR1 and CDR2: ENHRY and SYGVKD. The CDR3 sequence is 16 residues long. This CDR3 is CAISETGGASGNTIYF. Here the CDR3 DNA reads TGTGCCATCAGTGAGACGGGAGGGGCTTCTGGAAACACCATATATTTT.

The CDR3 bases are TGCGCCAGCAGCCCCCCCACGACCAGTAGAGGGGAAAAACTGTTTTTT. Protein product: CASSPPTTSRGEKLFF. V is TRBV5-1 and J is TRBJ1-4; D gene unclear. The germline V gene has CDR1 SGHRS and CDR2 YFSETQ. The CDR3 runs to 16 residues. Trimming removed 4 bases at V and 8 bases at J, with 21 bases between.

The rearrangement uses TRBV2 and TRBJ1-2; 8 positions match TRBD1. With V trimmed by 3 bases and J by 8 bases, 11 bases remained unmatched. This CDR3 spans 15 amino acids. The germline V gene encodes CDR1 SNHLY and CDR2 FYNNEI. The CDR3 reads CASSDETGEGEGYTF. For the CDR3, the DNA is TGTGCCAGCAGTGACGAGACAGGGGAAGGGGAAGGCTACACCTTC. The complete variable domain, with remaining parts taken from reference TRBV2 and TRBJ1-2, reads EPEVTQTPSHQVTQMGQEVILRCVPISNHLYFYWYRQILGQKVEFLVSFYNNEISEKSEIFDDQFSVERPDGSNFTLKIRSTKLEDSAMYFCASSDETGEGEGYTFGSGTRLTVV.

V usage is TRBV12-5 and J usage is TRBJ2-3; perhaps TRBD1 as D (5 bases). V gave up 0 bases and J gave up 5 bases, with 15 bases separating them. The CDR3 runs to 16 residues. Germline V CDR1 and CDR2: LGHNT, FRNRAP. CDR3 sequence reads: CASGLVRSGLGDTQYF. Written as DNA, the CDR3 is TGTGCTAGTGGTTTGGTACGGTCAGGGCTAGGAGATACGCAGTATTTT.

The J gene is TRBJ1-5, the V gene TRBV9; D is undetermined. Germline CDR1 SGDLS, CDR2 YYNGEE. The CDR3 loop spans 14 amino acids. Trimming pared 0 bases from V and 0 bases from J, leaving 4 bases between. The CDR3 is CASSVDSSNQPQHF. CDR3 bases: TGTGCCAGCAGCGTAGACAGTAGCAATCAGCCCCAGCATTTT.

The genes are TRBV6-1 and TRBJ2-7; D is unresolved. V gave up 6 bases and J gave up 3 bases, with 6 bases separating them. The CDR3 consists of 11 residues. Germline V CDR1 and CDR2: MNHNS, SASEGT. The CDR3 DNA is TGTGCCAGCAGAACGGGCTACGAGCAGTACTTC. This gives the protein CASRTGYEQYF.

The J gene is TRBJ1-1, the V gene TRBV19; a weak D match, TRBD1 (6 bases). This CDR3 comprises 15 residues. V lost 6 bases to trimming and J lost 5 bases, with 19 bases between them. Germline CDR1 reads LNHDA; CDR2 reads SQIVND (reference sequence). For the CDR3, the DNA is TGTGCCAGTAGATCGGCGGGGGCCCTCCGGACTGAAGCTTTCTTT. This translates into CASRSAGALRTEAFF.

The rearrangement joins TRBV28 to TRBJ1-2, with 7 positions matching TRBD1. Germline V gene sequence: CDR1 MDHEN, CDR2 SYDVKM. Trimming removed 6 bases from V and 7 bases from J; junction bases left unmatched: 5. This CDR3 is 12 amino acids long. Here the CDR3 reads CASRMTGSGYTF. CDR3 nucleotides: TGTGCCAGCAGGATGACAGGGTCTGGCTACACCTTC.

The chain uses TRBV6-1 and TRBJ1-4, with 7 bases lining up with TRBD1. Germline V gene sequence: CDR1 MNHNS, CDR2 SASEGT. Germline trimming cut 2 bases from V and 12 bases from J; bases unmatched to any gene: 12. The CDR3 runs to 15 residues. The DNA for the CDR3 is TGTGCCAGCAGTGAAAGGGTACAGGGGCTTGGGGAACTGTTTTTT. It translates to CASSERVQGLGELFF.

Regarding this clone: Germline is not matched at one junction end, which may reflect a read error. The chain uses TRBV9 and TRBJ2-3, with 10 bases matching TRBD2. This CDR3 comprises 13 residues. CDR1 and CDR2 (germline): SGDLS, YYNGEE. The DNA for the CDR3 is TGTGCCAGCAGCGCCCTCACTAGCGGGGTCCCTCTTTTT. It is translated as CASSALTSGVPLF.

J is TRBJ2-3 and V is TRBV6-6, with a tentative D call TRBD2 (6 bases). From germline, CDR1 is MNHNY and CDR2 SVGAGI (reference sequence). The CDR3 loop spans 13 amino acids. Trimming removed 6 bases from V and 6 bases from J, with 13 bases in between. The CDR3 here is CASRLAQSDTQYF. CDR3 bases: TGTGCCAGCAGACTAGCCCAATCCGATACGCAGTATTTT.

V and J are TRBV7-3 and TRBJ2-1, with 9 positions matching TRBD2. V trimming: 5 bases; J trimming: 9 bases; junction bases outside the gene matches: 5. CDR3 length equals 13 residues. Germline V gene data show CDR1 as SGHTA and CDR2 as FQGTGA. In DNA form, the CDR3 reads TGTGCCAGCAGCGTAAATAGCGGGGGTGAGCAGTTCTTC. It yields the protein CASSVNSGGEQFF.

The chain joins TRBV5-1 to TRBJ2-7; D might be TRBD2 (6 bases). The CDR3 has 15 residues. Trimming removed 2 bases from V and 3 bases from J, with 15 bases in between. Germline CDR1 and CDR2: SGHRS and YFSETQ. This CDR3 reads CASSFQSSDNYEQYF. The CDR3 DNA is TGCGCCAGCAGCTTCCAGTCTAGCGATAACTACGAGCAGTACTTC.

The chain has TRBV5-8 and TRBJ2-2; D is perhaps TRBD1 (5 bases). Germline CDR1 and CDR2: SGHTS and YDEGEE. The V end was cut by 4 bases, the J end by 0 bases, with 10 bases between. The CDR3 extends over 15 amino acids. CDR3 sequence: CASSPGYTNTGELFF. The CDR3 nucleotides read TGTGCCAGCAGCCCAGGGTATACGAACACCGGGGAGCTGTTTTTT.

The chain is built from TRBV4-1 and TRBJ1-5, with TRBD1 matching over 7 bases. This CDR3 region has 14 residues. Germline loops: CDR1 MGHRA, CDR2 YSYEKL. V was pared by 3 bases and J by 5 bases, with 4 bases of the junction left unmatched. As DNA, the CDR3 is TGCGCCAGCAGCCAGGGGACAGCTTATCAGCCCCAGCATTTT. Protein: CASSQGTAYQPQHF.

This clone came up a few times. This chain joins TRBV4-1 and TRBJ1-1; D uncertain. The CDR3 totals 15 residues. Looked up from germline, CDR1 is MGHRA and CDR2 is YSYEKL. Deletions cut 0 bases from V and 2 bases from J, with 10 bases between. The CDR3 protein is CASSQEQTRNTEAFF. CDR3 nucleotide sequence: TGCGCCAGCAGCCAAGAGCAAACACGAAACACTGAAGCTTTCTTT.

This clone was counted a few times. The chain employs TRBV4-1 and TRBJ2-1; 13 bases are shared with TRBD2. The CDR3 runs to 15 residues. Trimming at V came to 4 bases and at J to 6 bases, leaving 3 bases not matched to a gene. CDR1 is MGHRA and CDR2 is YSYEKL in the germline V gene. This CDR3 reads CASSPTSGRANEQFF. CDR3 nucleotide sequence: TGCGCCAGCAGCCCAACTAGCGGGAGGGCCAATGAGCAGTTCTTC.

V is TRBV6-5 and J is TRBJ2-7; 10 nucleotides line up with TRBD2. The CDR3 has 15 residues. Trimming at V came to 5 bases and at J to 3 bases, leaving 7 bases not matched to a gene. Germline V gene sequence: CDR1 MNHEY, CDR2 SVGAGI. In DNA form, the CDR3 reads TGTGCCAGCAGTCCGAGCGGGAGGGCCCTCTACGAGCAGTACTTC. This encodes CASSPSGRALYEQYF.

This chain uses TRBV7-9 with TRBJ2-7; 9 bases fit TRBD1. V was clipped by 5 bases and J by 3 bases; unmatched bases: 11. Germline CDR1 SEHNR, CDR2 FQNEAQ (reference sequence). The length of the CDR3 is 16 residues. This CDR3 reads CASSIREQGASYEQYF. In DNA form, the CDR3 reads TGTGCCAGCAGCATTAGGGAACAGGGGGCGAGCTACGAGCAGTACTTC.

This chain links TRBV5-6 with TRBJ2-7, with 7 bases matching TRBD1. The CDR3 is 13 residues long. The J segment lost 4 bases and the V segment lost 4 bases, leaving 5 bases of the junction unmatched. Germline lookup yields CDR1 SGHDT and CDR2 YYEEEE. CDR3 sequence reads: CASSPGQQYEQYF. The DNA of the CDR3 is TGTGCCAGCAGCCCGGGACAGCAATACGAGCAGTACTTC.

In nucleotides, the CDR3 is TGTGCCAGCAGCAAAGGGCCTAGCGGGCCTATAGGTGAGACCCAGTACTTC. This sequence encodes CASSKGPSGPIGETQYF. The chain links TRBV21-1 to TRBJ2-5; no DNA check was done on the table's D call, TRBD2. TRBV21-1 is a pseudogene. CDR3 length: 17 residues.

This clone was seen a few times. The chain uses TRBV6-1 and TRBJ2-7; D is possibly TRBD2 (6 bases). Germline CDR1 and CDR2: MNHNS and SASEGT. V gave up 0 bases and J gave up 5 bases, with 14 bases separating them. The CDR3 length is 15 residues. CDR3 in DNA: TGTGCCAGCAGTGAAGCTGGGACGCGGGGCGACGAGCAGTACTTC. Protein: CASSEAGTRGDEQYF.

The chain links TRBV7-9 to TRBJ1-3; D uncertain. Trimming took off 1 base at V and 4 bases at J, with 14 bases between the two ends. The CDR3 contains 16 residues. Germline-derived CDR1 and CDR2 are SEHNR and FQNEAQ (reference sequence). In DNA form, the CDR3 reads TGTGCCAGCAGCTTAGGTCCAGCCGAAGCGGGAAACACCATATATTTT. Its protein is CASSLGPAEAGNTIYF.